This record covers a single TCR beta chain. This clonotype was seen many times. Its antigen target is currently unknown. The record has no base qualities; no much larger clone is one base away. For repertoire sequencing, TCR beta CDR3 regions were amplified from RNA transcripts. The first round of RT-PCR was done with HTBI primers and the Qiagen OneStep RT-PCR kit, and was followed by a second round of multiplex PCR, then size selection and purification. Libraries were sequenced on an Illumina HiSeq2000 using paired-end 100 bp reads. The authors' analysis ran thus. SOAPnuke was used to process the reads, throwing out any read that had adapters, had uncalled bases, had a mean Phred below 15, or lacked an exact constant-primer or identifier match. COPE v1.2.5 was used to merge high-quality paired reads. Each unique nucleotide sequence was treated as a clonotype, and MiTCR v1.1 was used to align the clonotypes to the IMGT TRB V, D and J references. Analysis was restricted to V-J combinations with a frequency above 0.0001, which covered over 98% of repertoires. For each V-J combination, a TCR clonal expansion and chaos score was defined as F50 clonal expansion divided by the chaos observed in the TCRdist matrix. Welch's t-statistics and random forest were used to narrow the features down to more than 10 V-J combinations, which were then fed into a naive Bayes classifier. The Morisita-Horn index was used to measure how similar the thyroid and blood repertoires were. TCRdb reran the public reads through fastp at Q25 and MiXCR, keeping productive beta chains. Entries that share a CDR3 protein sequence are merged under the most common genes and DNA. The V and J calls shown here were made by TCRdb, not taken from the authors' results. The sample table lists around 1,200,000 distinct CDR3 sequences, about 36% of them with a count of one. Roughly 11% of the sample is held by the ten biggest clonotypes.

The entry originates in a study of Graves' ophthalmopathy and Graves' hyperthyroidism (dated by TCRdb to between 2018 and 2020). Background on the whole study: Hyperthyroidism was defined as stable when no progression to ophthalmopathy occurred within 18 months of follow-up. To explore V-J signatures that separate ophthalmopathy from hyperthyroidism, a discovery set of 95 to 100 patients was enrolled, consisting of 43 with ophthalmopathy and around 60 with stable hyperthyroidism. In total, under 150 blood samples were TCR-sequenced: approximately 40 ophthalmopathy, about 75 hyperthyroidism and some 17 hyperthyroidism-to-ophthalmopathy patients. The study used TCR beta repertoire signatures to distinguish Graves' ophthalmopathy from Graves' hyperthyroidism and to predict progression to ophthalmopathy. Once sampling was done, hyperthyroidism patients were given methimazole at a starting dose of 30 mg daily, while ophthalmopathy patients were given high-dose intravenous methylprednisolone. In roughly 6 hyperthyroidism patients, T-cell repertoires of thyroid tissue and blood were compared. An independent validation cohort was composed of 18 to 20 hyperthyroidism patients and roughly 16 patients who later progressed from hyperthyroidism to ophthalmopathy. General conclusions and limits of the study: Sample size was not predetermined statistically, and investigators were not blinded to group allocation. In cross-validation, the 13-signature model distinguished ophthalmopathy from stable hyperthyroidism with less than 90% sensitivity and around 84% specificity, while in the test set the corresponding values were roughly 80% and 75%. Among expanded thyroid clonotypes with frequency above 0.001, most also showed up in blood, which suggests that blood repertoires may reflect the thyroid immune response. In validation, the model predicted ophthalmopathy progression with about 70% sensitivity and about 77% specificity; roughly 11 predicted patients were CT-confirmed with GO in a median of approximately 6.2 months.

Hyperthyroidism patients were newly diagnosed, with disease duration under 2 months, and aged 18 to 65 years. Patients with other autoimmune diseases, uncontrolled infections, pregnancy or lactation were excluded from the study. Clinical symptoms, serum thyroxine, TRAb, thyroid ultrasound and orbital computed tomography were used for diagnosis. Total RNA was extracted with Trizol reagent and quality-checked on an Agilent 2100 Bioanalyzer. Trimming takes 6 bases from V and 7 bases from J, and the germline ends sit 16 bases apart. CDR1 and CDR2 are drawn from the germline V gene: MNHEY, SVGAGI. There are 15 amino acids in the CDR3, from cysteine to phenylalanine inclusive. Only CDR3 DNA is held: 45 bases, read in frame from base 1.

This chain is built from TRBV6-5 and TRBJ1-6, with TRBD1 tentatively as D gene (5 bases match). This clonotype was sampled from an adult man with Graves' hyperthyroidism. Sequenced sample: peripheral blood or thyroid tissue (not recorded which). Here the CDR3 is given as CASRDGRTTNSPLHF. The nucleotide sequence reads TGTGCCAGCAGGGACGGCCGGACAACGAATTCACCCCTCCACTTT.